This entry describes one T cell receptor beta chain. Assay used: immunoSEQ multiplex PCR; TCRdb lists only in-frame clones, some missing. The sample includes tens of thousands of clones, more than 65% seen only once; the top ten take approximately 32%. This sample is drawn from a study of blood T cell repertoires in COVID-19. Study-wide context: Nucleic acid was either cDNA or gDNA, and it came from T cells, B-cell-depleted T cells, or PBMCs.

Trimming removed 5 bases at V and 3 bases at J, with 13 bases between. The CDR3 contains 15 residues. Germline assignment: CDR1 SGHVS and CDR2 FQNEAQ. The TCR sequence derives from a man at least 80 years old with active or convalescent COVID-19. The specimen sequenced was peripheral blood. The chain employs TRBV7-8 and TRBJ2-2, with D perhaps being TRBD1 or TRBD2 (6 bases each). DNA for the CDR3: TGTGCCAGCAGCCGGGGGCCACCTTACACCGGGGAGCTGTTTTTT. Translated: CASSRGPPYTGELFF.